This T cell receptor beta chain was retrieved from a study of human T cells and chemical hapten exposure. The wider study: For the roughly 24-week duration of the study, patients were given weekly doses of diphenylcyclopropenone on the scalp. General study findings and limits: Significantly more large CDR3 similarity clusters arose among expanded TCRs than among controls.

Time point indicated: pre-sensitization, week 0. The sample's treatment: therapeutic diphenylcyclopropenone sensitization with weekly scalp DPC. V lost 4 bases to trimming and J lost 5 bases; unmatched junction nucleotides: 12. This CDR3 has 17 residues. Germline loops: CDR1 SGHRS, CDR2 YFSETQ. This clonotype was observed at least ten times. What it binds is not known. Individual cDNA molecules (in the library) carried attached unique molecular identifiers. TCRdb passed the RACE reads through MiXCR, listing each CDR3 protein once. The sample lists about 380,000 distinct CDR3 sequences, less than 6.5% seen once, with approximately 2.4% in the top ten.

Sample: whole blood, taken in connection with sensitization to the hapten diphenylcyclopropenone (DPC). The clonotype originates from a woman aged 50 to 60 with alopecia areata. Some clones in this sample may be carry-over from other donors' samples. The chain is built from TRBV5-1 and TRBJ2-1, with TRBD2 matching over 10 bases. The CDR3 loop is CASSALSGTSVHNEQFF. The DNA for the CDR3 is TGCGCCAGCAGCGCCCTTTCCGGGACTAGCGTCCACAATGAGCAGTTCTTC.